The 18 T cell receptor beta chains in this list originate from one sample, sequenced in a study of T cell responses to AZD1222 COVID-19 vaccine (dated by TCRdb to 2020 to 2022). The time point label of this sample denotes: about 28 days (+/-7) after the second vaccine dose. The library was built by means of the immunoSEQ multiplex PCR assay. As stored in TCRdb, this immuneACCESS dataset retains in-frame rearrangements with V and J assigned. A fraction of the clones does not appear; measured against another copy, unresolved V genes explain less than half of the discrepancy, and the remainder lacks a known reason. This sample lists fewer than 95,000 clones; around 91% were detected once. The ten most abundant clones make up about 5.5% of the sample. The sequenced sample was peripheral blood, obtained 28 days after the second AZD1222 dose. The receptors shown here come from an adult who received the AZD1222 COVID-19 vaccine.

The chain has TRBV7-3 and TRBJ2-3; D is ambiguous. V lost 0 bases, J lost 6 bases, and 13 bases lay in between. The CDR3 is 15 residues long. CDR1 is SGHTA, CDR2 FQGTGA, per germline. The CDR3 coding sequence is TGTGCCAGCAGCTTAACGATAGTAGCAACGGATACGCAGTATTTT. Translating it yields CASSLTIVATDTQYF.

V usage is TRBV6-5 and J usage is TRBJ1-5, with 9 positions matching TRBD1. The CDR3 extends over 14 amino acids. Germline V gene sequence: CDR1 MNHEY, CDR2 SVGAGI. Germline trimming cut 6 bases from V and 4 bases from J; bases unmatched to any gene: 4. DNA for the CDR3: TGTGCCAGCAGCGAGGACAGGGGAAATCAGCCCCAGCATTTT. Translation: CASSEDRGNQPQHF.

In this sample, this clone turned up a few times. The CDR3 here is CASRGQGSDTF. The DNA of the CDR3 is TGTGCCAGCAGAGGACAGGGGTCCGACACCTTC. V gene TRBV12-3 or TRBV12-4 combines with J gene TRBJ1-2, with 9 bases aligning to TRBD1. The CDR3 is 11 amino acids. The ends lost 6 bases at V and 12 bases at J; junction bases unmatched: 5.

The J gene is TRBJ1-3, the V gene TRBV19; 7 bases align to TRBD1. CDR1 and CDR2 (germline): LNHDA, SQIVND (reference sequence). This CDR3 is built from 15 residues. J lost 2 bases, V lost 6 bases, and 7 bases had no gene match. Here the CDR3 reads CASSRGSFAGNTIYF. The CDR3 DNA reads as TGTGCCAGTAGCAGGGGGAGTTTCGCTGGAAACACCATATATTTT.

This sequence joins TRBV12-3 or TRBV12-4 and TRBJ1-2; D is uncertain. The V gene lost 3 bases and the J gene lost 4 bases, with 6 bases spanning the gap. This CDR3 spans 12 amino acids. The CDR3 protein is CASSLNTYGYTF. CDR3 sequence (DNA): TGTGCCAGCAGTTTGAACACCTATGGCTACACCTTC.

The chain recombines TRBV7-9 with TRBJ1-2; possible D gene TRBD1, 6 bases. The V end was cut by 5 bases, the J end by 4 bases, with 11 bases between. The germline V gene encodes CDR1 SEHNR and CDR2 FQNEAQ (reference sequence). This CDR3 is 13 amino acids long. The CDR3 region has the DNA TGTGCCAGCAGCGGGGGACAAAGCTATGGCTACACCTTC. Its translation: CASSGGQSYGYTF. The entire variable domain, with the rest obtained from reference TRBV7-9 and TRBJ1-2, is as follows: DTGVSQNPRHKITKRGQNVTFRCDPISEHNRLYWYRQTLGQGPEFLTYFQNEAQLEKSRLLSDRFSAERPKGSFSTLEIQRTEQGDSAMYLCASSGGQSYGYTFGSGTRLTVV.

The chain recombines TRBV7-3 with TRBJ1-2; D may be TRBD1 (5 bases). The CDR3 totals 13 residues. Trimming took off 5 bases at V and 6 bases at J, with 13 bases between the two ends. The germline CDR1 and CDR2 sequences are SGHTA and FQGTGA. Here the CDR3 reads CASSPAPGDGYTF. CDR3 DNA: TGTGCCAGCAGCCCGGCCCCGGGGGATGGCTACACCTTC.

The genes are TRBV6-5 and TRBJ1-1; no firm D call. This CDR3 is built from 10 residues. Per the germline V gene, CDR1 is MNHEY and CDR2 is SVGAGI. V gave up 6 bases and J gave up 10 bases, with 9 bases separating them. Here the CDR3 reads CASSPRVAFF. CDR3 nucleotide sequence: TGTGCCAGCAGCCCCCGGGTAGCTTTCTTT.

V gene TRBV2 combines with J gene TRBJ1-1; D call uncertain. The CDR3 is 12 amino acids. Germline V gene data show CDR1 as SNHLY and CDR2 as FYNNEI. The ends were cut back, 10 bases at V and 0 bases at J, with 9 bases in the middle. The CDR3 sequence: CATQRVNTEAFF. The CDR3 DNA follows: TGTGCCACCCAACGGGTGAACACTGAAGCTTTCTTT.

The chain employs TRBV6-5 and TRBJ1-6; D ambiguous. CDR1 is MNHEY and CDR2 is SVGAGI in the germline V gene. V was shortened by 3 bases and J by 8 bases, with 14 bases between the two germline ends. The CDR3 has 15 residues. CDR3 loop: CASSYTRTSDSPLHF. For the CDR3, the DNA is TGTGCCAGCAGTTATACAAGGACCTCTGATTCACCCCTCCACTTT.

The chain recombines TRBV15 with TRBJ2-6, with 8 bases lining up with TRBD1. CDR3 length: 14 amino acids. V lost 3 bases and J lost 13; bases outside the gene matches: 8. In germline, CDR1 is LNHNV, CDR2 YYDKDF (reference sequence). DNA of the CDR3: TGTGCCACCAGCAGCCCATCGACAGGGGAGGTCCTGACTTTC. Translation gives CATSSPSTGEVLTF.

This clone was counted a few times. CDR3 DNA sequence: TGTGCCAGCAGCCAAGGGGGGCAGCCTAATCAGCCCCAGCATTTT. The encoded protein is CASSQGGQPNQPQHF. The genes are TRBV3-1 (or the pseudogene TRBV3-2) and TRBJ1-5; perhaps TRBD1 as D (6 bases). There are 15 residues in the CDR3. The V gene's germline CDR1 is LGHDT and CDR2 YNNKEL (reference sequence). Trimming stripped 1 base from V and 4 bases from J, with 11 bases between.

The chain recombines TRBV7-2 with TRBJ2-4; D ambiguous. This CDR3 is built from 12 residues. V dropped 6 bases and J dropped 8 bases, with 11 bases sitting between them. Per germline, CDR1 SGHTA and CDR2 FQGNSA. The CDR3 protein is CASRGQRDIQYF. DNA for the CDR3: TGTGCCAGCAGAGGGCAGCGAGACATTCAGTACTTC.

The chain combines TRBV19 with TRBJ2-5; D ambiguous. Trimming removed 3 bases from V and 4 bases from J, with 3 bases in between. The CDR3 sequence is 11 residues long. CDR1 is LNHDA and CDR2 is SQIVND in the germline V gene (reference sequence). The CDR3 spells CASSIRETQYF. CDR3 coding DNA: TGTGCCAGTAGTATTCGAGAGACCCAGTACTTC.

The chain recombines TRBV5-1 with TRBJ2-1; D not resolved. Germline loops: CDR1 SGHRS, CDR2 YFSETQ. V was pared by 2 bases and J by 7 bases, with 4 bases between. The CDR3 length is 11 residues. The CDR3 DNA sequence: TGCGCCAGCAGCTTAGGAAATGAGCAGTTCTTC. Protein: CASSLGNEQFF.

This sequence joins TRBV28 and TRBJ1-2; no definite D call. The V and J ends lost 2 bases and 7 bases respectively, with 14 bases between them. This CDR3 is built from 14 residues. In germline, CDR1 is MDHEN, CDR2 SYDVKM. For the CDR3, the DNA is TGTGCCAGCAGTTTAGCTCAGGACGGTCGTGGCTACACCTTC. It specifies CASSLAQDGRGYTF.

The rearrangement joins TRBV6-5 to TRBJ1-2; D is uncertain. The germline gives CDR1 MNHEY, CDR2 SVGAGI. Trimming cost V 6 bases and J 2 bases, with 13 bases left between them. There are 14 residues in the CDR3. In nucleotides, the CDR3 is TGTGCCAGCAGGGGGATACAACAGAACTATGGCTACACCTTC. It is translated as CASRGIQQNYGYTF.

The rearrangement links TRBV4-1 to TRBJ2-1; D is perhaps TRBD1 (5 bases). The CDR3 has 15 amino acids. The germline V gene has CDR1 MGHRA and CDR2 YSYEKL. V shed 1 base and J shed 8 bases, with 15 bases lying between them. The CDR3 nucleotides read TGCGCCAGCAGCCAAGGATCGTCAGGGTGGTATGAGCAGTTCTTC. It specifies CASSQGSSGWYEQFF.